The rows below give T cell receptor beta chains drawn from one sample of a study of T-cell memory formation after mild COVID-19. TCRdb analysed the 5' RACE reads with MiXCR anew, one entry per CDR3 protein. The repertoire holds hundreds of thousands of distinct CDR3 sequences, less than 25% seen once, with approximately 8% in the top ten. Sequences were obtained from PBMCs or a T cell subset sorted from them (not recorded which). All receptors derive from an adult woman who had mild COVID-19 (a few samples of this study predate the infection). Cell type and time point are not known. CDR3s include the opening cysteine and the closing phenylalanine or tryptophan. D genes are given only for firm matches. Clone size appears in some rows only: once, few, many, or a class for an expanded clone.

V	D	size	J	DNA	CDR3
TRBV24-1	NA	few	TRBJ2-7	TGTGCCACCAGTGATTTCCTAGTACACGGATCGCCCAACGAGCAGTACTTC	CATSDFLVHGSPNEQYF
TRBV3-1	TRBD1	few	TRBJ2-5	TGTGCCAGCAGCCAGACAGGGGCCAAGACCCAGTACTTC	CASSQTGAKTQYF
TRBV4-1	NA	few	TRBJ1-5	TGCGCCAGCAGCGGATCCGGGGGGCCCCAGCATTTT	CASSGSGGPQHF
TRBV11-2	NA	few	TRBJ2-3	TGTGCCAGCAGCGAGACCCGCGGGAGCACAGATACGCAGTATTTT	CASSETRGSTDTQYF
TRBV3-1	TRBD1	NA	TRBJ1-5	TGTGCCAGCAGCGGACAGGAGGCAAATCAGCCCCAGCATTTT	CASSGQEANQPQHF
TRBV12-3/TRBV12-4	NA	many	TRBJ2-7	TGTGCCAGCACTTCAGACCGTCTCAACTCCTACGAGCAGTACTTC	CASTSDRLNSYEQYF
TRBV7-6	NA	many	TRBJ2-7	TGTGCCAGCAGCTTAGAACAGGGTGCCTACGAGCAGTACTTC	CASSLEQGAYEQYF
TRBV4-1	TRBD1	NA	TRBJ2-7	TGCGCCAGCAGCCAAGGAGCTACAGGGGATCCCTACGAGCAGTACTTC	CASSQGATGDPYEQYF
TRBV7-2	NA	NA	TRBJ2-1	TGTGCCAGCAGCGCGGGACCCACGCCTTCCAATGAGCAGTTCTTC	CASSAGPTPSNEQFF
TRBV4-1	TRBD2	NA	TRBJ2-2	TGCGCCAGCAGCCAAGAAATCTTGGGACTAGCGGGGGTCCCGAACACCGGGGAGCTGTTTTTT	CASSQEILGLAGVPNTGELFF
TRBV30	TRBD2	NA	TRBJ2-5	TGTGCCTGGAGTGTAGGGGCGGCTAGCGGGGAAGAGACCCAGTACTTC	CAWSVGAASGEETQYF
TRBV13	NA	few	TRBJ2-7	TGTGCCAGCAGCTTTACCGGACTAGAGGGGGGACTGGACGAGCAGTACTTC	CASSFTGLEGGLDEQYF
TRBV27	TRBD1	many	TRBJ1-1	TGTGCCAGCAGTCTGGACAGGGTGGGCACTGAAGCTTTCTTT	CASSLDRVGTEAFF
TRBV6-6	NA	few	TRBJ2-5	TGTGCCAGCAGTTACCTCCGGACTGTACAAGAGACCCAGTACTTC	CASSYLRTVQETQYF
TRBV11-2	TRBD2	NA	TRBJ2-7	TGTGCCAGTGGACTAGCCCTCTCCTACGAGCAGTACTTC	CASGLALSYEQYF
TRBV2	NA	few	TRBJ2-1	TGTGCCAGCAGTGGATCGGGCAATGAGCAGTTCTTC	CASSGSGNEQFF
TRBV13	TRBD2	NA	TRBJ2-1	TGTGCCAGCAGCTTCGGGCGGGGGTTCAATGAGCAGTTCTTC	CASSFGRGFNEQFF
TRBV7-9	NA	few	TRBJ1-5	TGTGCCAGCAGCTTCCCAGGGGTTCAGCCCCAGCATTTT	CASSFPGVQPQHF
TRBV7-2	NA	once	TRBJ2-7	TGTGCCAGCAGCCCGCAGATAGACTTCGGCGAGCAGTACTTC	CASSPQIDFGEQYF
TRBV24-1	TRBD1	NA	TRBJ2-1	TGTGCCACTGCGGGACAGGGTTCCTACAATGAGCAGTTCTTC	CATAGQGSYNEQFF
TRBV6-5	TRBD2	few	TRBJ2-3	TGTGCCAGCAGTTACACTAGCGGGAGAACAGATACGCAGTATTTT	CASSYTSGRTDTQYF
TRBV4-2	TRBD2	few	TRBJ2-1	TGTGCCAGCAGCCAACACCTTAGCGGGGGAAAATACAATGAGCAGTTCTTC	CASSQHLSGGKYNEQFF
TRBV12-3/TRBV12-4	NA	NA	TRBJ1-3	TGTGCCAGCAGTTTGTTTAACACCATATATTTT	CASSLFNTIYF